The rows below give T cell receptor beta chains drawn from one sample of a study of blood T cell repertoires in COVID-19. Generated by immunoSEQ multiplex PCR, the TCRdb table keeps only in-frame clones and is missing some. The sample lists under 150,000 clones; roughly 80% were seen once. Sequenced: peripheral blood. The receptor set was obtained from a woman aged 80 or over in a cohort sampled during active or convalescent COVID-19. Both conserved end residues are part of each CDR3. D genes are given only for firm matches. The size of a clone is reported for some rows only, either as once, few or many, or as a class for expanded clones.

TRBV5-1	-	-	TRBJ1-4	CASSLVAGILGKLFF	TGCGCCAGCAGCTTGGTGGCAGGGATTTTGGGGAAACTGTTTTTT
TRBV27	TRBD2	-	TRBJ2-3	CASSFMTSGDTDTQYF	TGTGCCAGCAGTTTCATGACTAGCGGGGATACAGATACGCAGTATTTT
TRBV10-3	TRBD2	-	TRBJ2-3	CAIRPSTSGGRRTDTQYF	TGTGCCATCCGCCCCTCAACTAGCGGGGGGCGCCGAACAGATACGCAGTATTTT
TRBV7-9	-	-	TRBJ1-3	CASSLASGSGGNTIYF	TGTGCCAGCAGCTTAGCATCCGGGTCGGGTGGAAACACCATATATTTT
TRBV7-6	-	-	TRBJ1-1	CASSLGVGGLSEAFF	TGTGCCAGCAGCTTAGGGGTCGGGGGGCTGTCTGAAGCTTTCTTT
TRBV3-1/TRBV3-2	TRBD1	-	TRBJ1-1	CASSQAGTGQTEAFF	TGTGCCAGCAGCCAAGCCGGGACAGGGCAAACTGAAGCTTTCTTT
TRBV5-5	TRBD1	-	TRBJ2-5	CASSSDRGVNQETQYF	TGTGCCAGCAGCTCAGACAGGGGGGTAAATCAAGAGACCCAGTACTTC
TRBV5-1	TRBD2	-	TRBJ2-2	CASSFSGGAGSGELFF	TGCGCCAGCAGCTTCAGCGGGGGGGCCGGCTCCGGGGAGCTGTTTTTT
TRBV2	-	-	TRBJ2-1	CASSPRASANEQFF	TGTGCCAGCAGTCCGCGGGCCAGCGCCAATGAGCAGTTCTTC
TRBV19	-	-	TRBJ2-2	CASSILAPLRELFF	TGTGCCAGTAGTATATTGGCCCCCCTCCGGGAGCTGTTTTTT
TRBV12-3/TRBV12-4	-	-	TRBJ1-5	CASSLLGQPQHF	TGTGCCAGCAGTTTATTGGGCCAGCCCCAGCATTTT
TRBV5-4	-	-	TRBJ1-2	CASSLGGWGDYGYTF	TGTGCCAGCAGCTTGGGTGGATGGGGCGACTATGGCTACACCTTC
TRBV19	TRBD1	-	TRBJ1-1	CASSIGTGRHVNTEAFF	TGTGCCAGTAGTATAGGGACAGGGCGTCATGTGAACACTGAAGCTTTCTTT
TRBV28	TRBD1	once	TRBJ1-1	CASKGPGTGANTEAFF	TGTGCCAGCAAAGGTCCCGGGACAGGGGCGAACACTGAAGCTTTCTTT
TRBV5-1	TRBD2	-	TRBJ2-5	CASSGGGAEETQYF	TGCGCCAGCAGCGGCGGGGGGGCGGAAGAGACCCAGTACTTC
TRBV11-1	-	few	TRBJ1-5	CASSIHSNQPQHF	TGTGCCAGCAGCATACATAGCAATCAGCCCCAGCATTTT
TRBV5-8	TRBD1	-	TRBJ1-6	CASSFGGQVNSPLHF	TGTGCCAGCAGCTTCGGGGGACAGGTCAATTCACCCCTCCACTTT
TRBV29-1	-	-	TRBJ1-2	CSAPIQGNYGYTF	TGCAGCGCCCCGATACAGGGAAACTATGGCTACACCTTC
TRBV5-6	-	-	TRBJ2-5	CASSLFQGGETQYF	TGTGCCAGCAGCTTGTTCCAGGGAGGAGAGACCCAGTACTTC
TRBV18	TRBD1	-	TRBJ2-1	CASSPGTGDEQFF	TGTGCCAGCTCACCCGGGACAGGGGATGAGCAGTTCTTC
TRBV2	-	-	TRBJ2-1	CASRVSQNNEQFF	TGTGCCAGCAGAGTGTCACAGAACAATGAGCAGTTCTTC
TRBV19	-	-	TRBJ2-2	CASSVKLRHRGGGELFF	TGTGCCAGTAGTGTGAAACTAAGACACAGGGGGGGCGGGGAGCTGTTTTTT
TRBV3-1/TRBV3-2	TRBD1	-	TRBJ2-4	CASSFGTGIPSLAKNIQYF	TGTGCCAGCAGCTTCGGGACAGGAATACCAAGTCTAGCCAAAAACATTCAGTACTTC
TRBV7-2	-	-	TRBJ1-1	CASSLLGGLGNTEAFF	TGTGCCAGCAGCTTATTGGGGGGGCTGGGAAACACTGAAGCTTTCTTT
TRBV7-3	-	-	TRBJ2-5	CASSLFAVTRETQYF	TGTGCCAGCAGCTTATTCGCGGTAACGAGGGAGACCCAGTACTTC
TRBV6-5	-	once	TRBJ2-3	CASRPPGVTQYF	TGTGCCAGCAGACCCCCGGGGGTGACGCAGTATTTT
TRBV29-1	TRBD1	-	TRBJ1-1	CSASPDRGNTEAFF	TGCAGCGCCTCGCCGGACAGGGGGAACACTGAAGCTTTCTTT
TRBV7-9	-	-	TRBJ2-5	CASSLLNTQETQYF	TGTGCCAGCAGCTTACTGAACACACAAGAGACCCAGTACTTC
TRBV6-1	TRBD2	-	TRBJ2-7	CASSDGRTSGSTYEQYF	TGTGCCAGCAGTGACGGGAGGACTAGCGGAAGCACCTACGAGCAGTACTTC
TRBV15	-	-	TRBJ2-3	CATSRDYTYAQYF	TGTGCCACCAGCAGAGATTATACCTACGCGCAGTATTTT
TRBV27	TRBD2	-	TRBJ2-5	CASSLGLAETQYF	TGTGCCAGCAGCCTCGGACTAGCAGAGACCCAGTACTTC
TRBV15	-	-	TRBJ1-1	CATSREVNTEAFF	TGTGCCACCAGCAGGGAGGTTAACACTGAAGCTTTCTTT
TRBV5-5	-	-	TRBJ2-3	CASSRGDTVDTQYF	TGTGCCAGCAGCCGAGGGGACACCGTAGATACGCAGTATTTT
TRBV3-1/TRBV3-2	-	-	TRBJ1-4	CASSQFRPGPLNEKLFF	TGTGCCAGCAGCCAATTCCGCCCAGGGCCTCTTAATGAAAAACTGTTTTTT
TRBV2	-	-	TRBJ1-2	CASSPGLLYGYTF	TGTGCCAGCAGTCCCGGACTTCTCTATGGCTACACCTTC
TRBV4-1	TRBD1	-	TRBJ1-2	CASSQGRTGDDGYTF	TGCGCCAGCAGCCAAGGTCGGACAGGGGACGATGGCTACACCTTC
TRBV5-1	-	-	TRBJ1-3	CASRVSPIRAGNTIYF	TGCGCCAGCAGAGTCTCCCCCATTCGCGCTGGAAACACCATATATTTT
TRBV27	-	-	TRBJ1-6	CASSLRGHRRYSPLHF	TGTGCCAGCAGCTTGAGGGGACACAGGAGGTATTCACCCCTCCACTTT
TRBV7-2	-	-	TRBJ2-3	CASSFSAGGPDTQYF	TGTGCCAGCAGCTTCTCCGCCGGGGGACCTGATACGCAGTATTTT
TRBV7-3	TRBD1	-	TRBJ2-7	CASSPGQGENLYF	TGTGCCAGCAGCCCTGGACAGGGGGAAAACTTGTACTTC
TRBV5-1	-	few	TRBJ2-2	CASSHYSRGRNTGELFF	TGCGCCAGCAGCCATTACTCTCGGGGTCGGAACACCGGGGAGCTGTTTTTT
TRBV6-5	-	-	TRBJ1-2	CASSYSSYGSNYGYTF	TGTGCCAGCAGTTACTCGAGTTATGGTAGTAACTATGGCTACACCTTC
TRBV4-1	-	-	TRBJ1-2	CASSHQRPGQNYGYTF	TGCGCCAGCAGCCATCAGCGACCGGGACAAAACTATGGCTACACCTTC
TRBV7-9	-	once	TRBJ2-5	CASSFVSQETQYF	TGTGCCAGCAGCTTTGTCTCCCAAGAGACCCAGTACTTC
TRBV9	TRBD1	-	TRBJ1-2	CASSPEGQGFGNGYTF	TGTGCCAGCAGCCCCGAGGGACAGGGTTTTGGTAATGGCTACACCTTC
TRBV5-6	TRBD1	-	TRBJ1-6	CASSLPTGVSPLHF	TGTGCCAGCAGCTTACCGACAGGGGTTTCACCCCTCCACTTT
TRBV18	-	-	TRBJ1-3	CASSPTRSSGNTIYF	TGTGCCAGCTCGCCCACACGGAGCTCTGGAAACACCATATATTTT
TRBV11-2	TRBD1	-	TRBJ2-5	CASSEGQGGRETQYF	TGTGCCAGCAGCGAGGGACAGGGGGGAAGGGAGACCCAGTACTTC
TRBV2	TRBD1	many	TRBJ2-7	CASSDEGAVSYEQYF	TGTGCCAGCAGTGATGAGGGGGCAGTCTCCTACGAGCAGTACTTC
TRBV6-1	-	-	TRBJ2-1	CASNQASKQFF	TGTGCCAGCAACCAGGCCTCGAAGCAGTTCTTC
TRBV29-1	-	-	TRBJ2-6	CSVRAGANVLTF	TGCAGCGTCAGGGCTGGGGCCAACGTCCTGACTTTC
TRBV6-5	TRBD1	-	TRBJ1-6	CASRGQGSYSPLHF	TGTGCCAGCAGGGGACAGGGAAGTTATTCACCCCTCCACTTT
TRBV19	TRBD2	-	TRBJ2-5	CASSIRGVAGGTRETQYF	TGTGCCAGTAGTATCCGTGGGGTAGCGGGGGGGACACGGGAGACCCAGTACTTC